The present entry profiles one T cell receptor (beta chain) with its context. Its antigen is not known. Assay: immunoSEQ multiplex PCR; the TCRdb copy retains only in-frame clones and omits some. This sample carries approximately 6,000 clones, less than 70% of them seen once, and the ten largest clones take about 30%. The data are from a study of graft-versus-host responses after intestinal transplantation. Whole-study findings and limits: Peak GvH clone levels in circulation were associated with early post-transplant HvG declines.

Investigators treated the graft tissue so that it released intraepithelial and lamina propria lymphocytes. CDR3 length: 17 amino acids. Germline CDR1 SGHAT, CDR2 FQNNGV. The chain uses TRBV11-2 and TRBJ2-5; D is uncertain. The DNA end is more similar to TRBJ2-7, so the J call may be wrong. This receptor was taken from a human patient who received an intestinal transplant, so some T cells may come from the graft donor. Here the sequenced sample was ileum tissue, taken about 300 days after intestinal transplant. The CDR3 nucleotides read TGTGCCAGCAGCTTAGGGGGATGTTGGGAATTGACCTACGAGCAGTACTTC. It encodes CASSLGGCWELTYEQYF.